This T cell receptor beta chain came from a study of CD8 T cells in Susac syndrome. TCR beta sequencing covered blood CD8+ and CD4+ T cells. The multiple sclerosis controls, all treatment-naive patients, had relapsing-remitting disease that was stable or active. The RNA input was about 0.5 to 1 ug, and it was reverse transcribed with random hexamers. Amplification of the TCR beta CDR3 was carried out by immunoSEQ multiplex PCR, which spanned a total of 54 Vbeta and 13 Jbeta segments. TCRdb reprocessed the immunoSEQ multiplex PCR reads with MiXCR, giving one entry per CDR3 protein. The sample contains about 200,000 distinct CDR3 sequences, nearly 95% of which appear only once. V dropped 1 base and J dropped 3 bases, with 6 bases sitting between them. Germline values: CDR1 LGHDT, CDR2 YNNKEL (reference sequence). There are 13 residues in the CDR3.

The TCR originated in a human donor with multiple sclerosis. The chain employs TRBV3-1 and TRBJ2-5; D ambiguous. Sequenced: CD4+ T cells from PBMCs. This chain's CDR3 is CASSQGDKETQYF. CDR3 coding DNA: TGTGCCAGCAGCCAAGGCGACAAAGAGACCCAGTACTTC.